This T cell receptor beta chain was sequenced during a study of T cell repertoires in aging, cancer and after chemotherapy. Study as a whole: Clear clonal overlap appeared across healthy donor samples taken over several months to years.

The template was genomic DNA from peripheral blood, not RNA. A mixed TRB-A/B primer pool amplified rearranged TRB by multiplex touch-down PCR. TCRdb ran MiXCR on the multiplex PCR reads and lists one entry per CDR3 protein. The profile covers about 11,000 distinct CDR3 sequences, with almost 30% appearing a single time and approximately 2% taken by the ten largest. This clonotype was seen a handful of times. The ends were cut back, 5 bases at V and 1 base at J, with 9 bases in the middle. The CDR3 totals 12 residues. The germline CDR1 and CDR2 sequences are DFQATT and SNEGSKA (reference sequence). This receptor was obtained from a human donor in good health. The chain recombines TRBV20-1 with TRBJ2-7, with D uncertain. What was sequenced was blood. CDR3 region: CSAPTHSYEQYF. CDR3 coding DNA: TGCAGTGCTCCGACACATTCCTACGAGCAGTACTTC.